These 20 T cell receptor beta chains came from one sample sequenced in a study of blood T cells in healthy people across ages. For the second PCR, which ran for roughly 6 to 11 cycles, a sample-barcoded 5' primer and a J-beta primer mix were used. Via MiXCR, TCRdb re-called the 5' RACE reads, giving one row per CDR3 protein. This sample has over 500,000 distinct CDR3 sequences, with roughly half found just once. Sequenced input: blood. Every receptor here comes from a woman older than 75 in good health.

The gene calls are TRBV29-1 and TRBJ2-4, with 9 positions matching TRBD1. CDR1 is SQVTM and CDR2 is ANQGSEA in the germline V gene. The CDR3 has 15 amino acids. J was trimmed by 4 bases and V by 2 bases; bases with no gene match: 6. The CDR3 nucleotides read TGCAGCGTTGAACCCCGGGACAGGGCAAAAAACATTCAGTACTTC. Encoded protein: CSVEPRDRAKNIQYF.

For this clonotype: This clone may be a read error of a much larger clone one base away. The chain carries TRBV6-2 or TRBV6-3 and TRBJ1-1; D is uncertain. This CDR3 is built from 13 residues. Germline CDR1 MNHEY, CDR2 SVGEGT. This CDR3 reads CASGYAEYTEAFF. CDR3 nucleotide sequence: TGTGCCAGCGGTTACGCAGAGTACACTGAAGCTTTCTTT.

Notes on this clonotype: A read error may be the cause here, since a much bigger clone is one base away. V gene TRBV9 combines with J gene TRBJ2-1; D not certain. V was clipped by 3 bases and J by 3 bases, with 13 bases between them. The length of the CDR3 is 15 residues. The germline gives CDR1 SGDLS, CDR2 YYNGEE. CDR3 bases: TGTGCCAGCAGCGGAGCCGGAGATTACTACAATGAGCAGTTCTTC. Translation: CASSGAGDYYNEQFF.

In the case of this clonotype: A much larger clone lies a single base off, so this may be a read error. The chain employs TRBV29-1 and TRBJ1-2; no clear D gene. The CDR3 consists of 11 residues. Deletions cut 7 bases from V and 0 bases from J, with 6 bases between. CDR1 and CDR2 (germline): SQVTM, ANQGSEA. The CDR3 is CSDGANYGYTF. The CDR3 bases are TGCAGCGACGGAGCTAACTATGGCTACACCTTC. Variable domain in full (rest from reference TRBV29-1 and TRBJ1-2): SAVISQKPSRDICQRGTSLTIQCQVDSQVTMMFWYRQQPGQSLTLIATANQGSEATYESGFVIDKFPISRPNLTFSTLTVSNMSPEDSSIYLCSDGANYGYTFGSGTRLTVV.

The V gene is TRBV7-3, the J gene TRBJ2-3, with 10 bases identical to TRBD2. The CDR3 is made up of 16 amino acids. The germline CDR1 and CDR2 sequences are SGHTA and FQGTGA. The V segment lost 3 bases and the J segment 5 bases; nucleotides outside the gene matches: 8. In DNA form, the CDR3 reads TGTGCCAGCAGCTTCCAAGCGGGGGGGCTGGGAGATACGCAGTATTTT. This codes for CASSFQAGGLGDTQYF.

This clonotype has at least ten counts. CDR3: CASGYPGATYNEQFF. In nucleotides, the CDR3 is TGTGCCAGCGGATATCCGGGGGCCACCTACAATGAGCAGTTCTTC. V gene TRBV2 combines with J gene TRBJ2-1, with D perhaps matching TRBD1 or TRBD2 (6 bases each). Germline V CDR1 and CDR2: SNHLY, FYNNEI. The CDR3 totals 15 residues. V lost 8 bases and J lost 2, with 16 bases in between. The full variable domain, completed using reference TRBV2 and TRBJ2-1, is EPEVTQTPSHQVTQMGQEVILRCVPISNHLYFYWYRQILGQKVEFLVSFYNNEISEKSEIFDDQFSVERPDGSNFTLKIRSTKLEDSAMYFCASGYPGATYNEQFFGPGTRLTVL.

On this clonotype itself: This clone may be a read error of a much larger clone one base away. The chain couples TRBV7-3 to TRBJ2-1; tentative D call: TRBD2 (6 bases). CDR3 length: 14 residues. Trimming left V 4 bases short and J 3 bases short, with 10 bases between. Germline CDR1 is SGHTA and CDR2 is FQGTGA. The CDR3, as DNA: TGTGCCAGCAGCTACTGGGGGGACTACAATGAGCAGTTCTTC. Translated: CASSYWGDYNEQFF.

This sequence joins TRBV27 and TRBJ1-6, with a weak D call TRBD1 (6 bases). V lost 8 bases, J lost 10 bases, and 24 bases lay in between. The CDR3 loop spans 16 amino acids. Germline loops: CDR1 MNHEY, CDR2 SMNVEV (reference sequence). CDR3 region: CASLDTDSGWASPLHF. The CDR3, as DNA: TGTGCCAGCCTTGACACGGACAGTGGATGGGCATCACCCCTCCACTTT.

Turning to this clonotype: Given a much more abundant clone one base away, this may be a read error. The CDR3 sequence is CSARTSGESSCNEQFF. CDR3 DNA: TGCAGTGCAAGGACTAGCGGGGAAAGCTCCTGCAATGAGCAGTTCTTC. V usage is TRBV20-1 and J usage is TRBJ2-1; 12 bases agree with TRBD2. This CDR3 has 16 residues. The germline gives CDR1 DFQATT, CDR2 SNEGSKA (reference sequence).

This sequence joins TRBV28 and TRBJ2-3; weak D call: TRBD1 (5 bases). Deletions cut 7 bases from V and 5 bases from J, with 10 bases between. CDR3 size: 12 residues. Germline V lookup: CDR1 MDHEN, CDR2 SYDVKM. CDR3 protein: CASTPGKDTQYF. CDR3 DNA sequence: TGTGCCAGCACCCCAGGGAAAGATACGCAGTATTTT.

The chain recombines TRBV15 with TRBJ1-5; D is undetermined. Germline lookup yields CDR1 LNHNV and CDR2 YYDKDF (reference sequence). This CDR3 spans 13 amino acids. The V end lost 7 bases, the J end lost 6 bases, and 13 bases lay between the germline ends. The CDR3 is CATNSGAAQPQHF. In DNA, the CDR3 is TGTGCCACCAATTCAGGAGCAGCTCAGCCCCAGCATTTT.

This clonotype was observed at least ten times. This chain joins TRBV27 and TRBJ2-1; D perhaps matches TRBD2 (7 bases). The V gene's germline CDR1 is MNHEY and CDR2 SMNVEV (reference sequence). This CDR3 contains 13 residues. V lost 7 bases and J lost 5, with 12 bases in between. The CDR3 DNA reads TGTGCCAGCATCGGGGGGCGAAACAATGAGCAGTTCTTC. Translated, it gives CASIGGRNNEQFF.

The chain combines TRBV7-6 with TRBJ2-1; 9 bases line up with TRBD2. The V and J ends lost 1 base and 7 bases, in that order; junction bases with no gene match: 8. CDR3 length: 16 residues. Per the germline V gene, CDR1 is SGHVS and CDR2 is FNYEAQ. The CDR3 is CASSLESGGPWNEQFF. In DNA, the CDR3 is TGTGCCAGCAGCTTAGAGAGCGGGGGGCCATGGAATGAGCAGTTCTTC.

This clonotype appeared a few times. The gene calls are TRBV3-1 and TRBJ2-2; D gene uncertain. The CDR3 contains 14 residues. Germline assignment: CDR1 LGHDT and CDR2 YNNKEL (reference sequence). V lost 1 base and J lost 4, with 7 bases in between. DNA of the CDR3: TGTGCCAGCAGCCAAGTACTCTTCACCGGGGAGCTGTTTTTT. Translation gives CASSQVLFTGELFF. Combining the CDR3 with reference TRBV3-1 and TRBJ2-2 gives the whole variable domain DTAVSQTPKYLVTQMGNDKSIKCEQNLGHDTMYWYKQDSKKFLKIMFSYNNKELIINETVPNRFSPKSPDKAHLNLHINSLELGDSAVYFCASSQVLFTGELFFGEGSRLTVL.

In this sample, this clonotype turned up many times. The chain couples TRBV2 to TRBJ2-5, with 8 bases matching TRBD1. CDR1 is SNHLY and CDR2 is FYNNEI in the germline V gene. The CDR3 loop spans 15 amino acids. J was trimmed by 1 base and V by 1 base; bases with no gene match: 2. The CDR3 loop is CASSEGTGFQETQYF. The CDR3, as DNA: TGTGCCAGCAGTGAAGGGACAGGGTTCCAAGAGACCCAGTACTTC.

The CDR3 reads CASSYSSFGADTQYF. The CDR3 nucleotides read TGTGCCAGCAGTTACTCGAGCTTTGGGGCAGATACGCAGTATTTT. J is TRBJ2-3 and V is TRBV6-2 or TRBV6-3; D call uncertain. The germline CDR1 and CDR2 sequences are MNHEY and SVGEGT. This CDR3 is 15 amino acids long. V was shortened by 0 bases and J by 4 bases, with 11 bases between the two germline ends.

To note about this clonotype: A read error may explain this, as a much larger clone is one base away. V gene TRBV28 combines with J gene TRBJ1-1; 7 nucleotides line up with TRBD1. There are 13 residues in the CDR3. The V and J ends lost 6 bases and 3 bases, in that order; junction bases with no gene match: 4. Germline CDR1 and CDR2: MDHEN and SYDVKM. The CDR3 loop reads CASRRQGDTEAFF. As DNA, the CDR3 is TGTGCCAGCAGACGACAGGGCGACACTGAAGCTTTCTTT.

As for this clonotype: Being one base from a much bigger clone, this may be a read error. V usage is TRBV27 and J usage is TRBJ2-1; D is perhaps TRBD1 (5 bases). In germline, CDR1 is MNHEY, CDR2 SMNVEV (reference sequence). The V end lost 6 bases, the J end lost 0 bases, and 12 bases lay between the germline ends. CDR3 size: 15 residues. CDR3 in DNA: TGTGCCAGCAGGGTCAGGGAAAGCTCCTACAATGAGCAGTTCTTC. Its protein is CASRVRESSYNEQFF.

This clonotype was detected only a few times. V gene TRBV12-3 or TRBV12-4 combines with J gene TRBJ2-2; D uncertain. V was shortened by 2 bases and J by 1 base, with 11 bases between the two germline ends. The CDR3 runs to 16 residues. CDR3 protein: CASSLRRAMNTGELFF. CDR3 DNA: TGTGCCAGCAGTTTAAGGAGAGCTATGAACACCGGGGAGCTGTTTTTT.

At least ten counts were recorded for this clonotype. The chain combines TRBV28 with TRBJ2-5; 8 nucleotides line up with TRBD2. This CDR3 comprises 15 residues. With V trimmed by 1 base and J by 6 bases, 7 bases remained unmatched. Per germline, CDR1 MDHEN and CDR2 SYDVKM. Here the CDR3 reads CASSLSRLARKTQYF. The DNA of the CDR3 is TGTGCCAGCAGTTTATCCCGACTAGCGCGAAAGACCCAGTACTTC.